This T cell receptor beta chain was identified in a study of cytomegalovirus exposure and HLA in healthy donors. Both 60 Vbeta primers and 13 Jbeta primers went into the PCR. Here immunoSEQ multiplex PCR was the method, and the copy in TCRdb shows in-frame clones only, minus some. Here the sample spans approximately 260,000 clones, around 90% being singletons. Study-wide points: What a later analysis reportedly showed was that an Asian-associated ancestry cluster had fewer N-insertions than the approximately 700-donor mean. TCR beta V segments were, for the most part, productive about 87% or about 30% of the time in an earlier analysis.

The J segment lost 0 bases and the V segment lost 3 bases, leaving 8 bases of the junction unmatched. This CDR3 spans 17 amino acids. Germline values: CDR1 SGHNT, CDR2 YENEEA. In regard to this clone: Its antigen is unknown.

The chain uses TRBV11-3 and TRBJ2-1; TRBD2 matches 7 bases. The source is a girl aged 2 to 9 in good health and CMV-seronegative. The sample taken for sequencing was PBMCs. CDR3 protein: CASSFASGESSYNEQFF. The CDR3 DNA sequence: TGTGCCAGCAGCTTCGCAAGCGGGGAGAGCTCCTACAATGAGCAGTTCTTC.